One and the same sample provided the 32 T cell receptor beta chains below, sequenced in a study of response to subunit inactivated influenza vaccine. TCRdb analysed the RT-PCR reads with MiXCR anew, one entry per CDR3 protein. The table records 710,000 or so distinct CDR3 sequences, about 15% of them present only once. The source was PBMCs from blood, collected 11 to 12 days after vaccination. The receptors were sampled from a man aged 45-65 years who received an inactivated influenza vaccine.

This clonotype showed up many times. The chain employs TRBV24-1 and TRBJ2-3; 9 nucleotides match TRBD1. In germline, CDR1 is KGHDR, CDR2 SFDVKD. J lost 2 bases, V lost 5 bases, and 7 bases had no gene match. The CDR3 runs 16 residues. DNA for the CDR3: TGTGCCACCAGTGTCCGGGGACAGGGTCCCACAGATACGCAGTATTTT. Encoded protein: CATSVRGQGPTDTQYF.

The sample holds a few counts of this clonotype. V and J are TRBV19 and TRBJ2-1, with 8 bases matching TRBD1. CDR3 length: 15 amino acids. J gave up 8 bases and V 0 bases, and 6 bases lay outside the gene matches. CDR1 LNHDA and CDR2 SQIVND come from the germline V gene (reference sequence). The CDR3 protein is CASSIEGQVGDEQFF. DNA of the CDR3: TGTGCCAGTAGTATAGAGGGACAGGTGGGGGATGAGCAGTTCTTC.

V gene TRBV4-3 combines with J gene TRBJ1-2; D is uncertain. This CDR3 is built from 16 residues. Germline CDR1 LGHNA, CDR2 YSLEER. V lost 0 bases and J lost 0, with 11 bases in between. The CDR3 here is CASSQDQRVTNYGYTF. In DNA form, the CDR3 reads TGCGCCAGCAGCCAAGATCAGAGGGTTACTAACTATGGCTACACCTTC.

The chain is built from TRBV6-2 or TRBV6-3 and TRBJ2-1; D possibly corresponds to TRBD2 (6 bases). This CDR3 contains 14 residues. The V and J ends lost 0 bases and 7 bases respectively, with 10 bases between them. Germline values: CDR1 MNHEY, CDR2 SVGEGT. CDR3 loop: CASSYSGGANEQFF. The CDR3 DNA sequence: TGTGCCAGCAGTTACTCTGGCGGGGCTAATGAGCAGTTCTTC.

The chain links TRBV18 to TRBJ2-5; 7 bases line up with TRBD1. CDR3 size: 15 residues. V shed 0 bases, J shed 2 bases, and the junction held 3 bases outside the gene matches. Germline CDR1 KGHSH, CDR2 LQKENI. CDR3 amino acids: CASSPPTGLQETQYF. The CDR3 DNA sequence: TGTGCCAGCTCACCACCGACAGGGCTACAAGAGACCCAGTACTTC.

Ten or more counts support this clonotype. The chain joins TRBV6-5 to TRBJ2-7; D may be TRBD2 (6 bases). V was clipped by 2 bases and J by 7 bases, with 15 bases between them. Germline V gene sequence: CDR1 MNHEY, CDR2 SVGAGI. There are 14 residues in the CDR3. Here the CDR3 DNA reads TGTGCCAGCAGTTACGCCCTCGGACGGGGGGAGCAGTACTTC. Amino acid sequence: CASSYALGRGEQYF.

In this sample, this clonotype turned up a few times. The chain combines TRBV11-2 with TRBJ2-3; 9 nucleotides align to TRBD2. The V gene end was trimmed by 3 bases and the J gene end by 2 bases; junction bases not matched to a gene: 3. The CDR3 is made up of 15 amino acids. CDR1 is SGHAT and CDR2 is FQNNGV in the germline V gene. CDR3 amino acids: CASSFWTSATDTQYF. DNA for the CDR3: TGTGCCAGCAGCTTCTGGACTAGCGCCACAGATACGCAGTATTTT.

This clonotype was seen a handful of times. The chain carries TRBV29-1 and TRBJ2-1, with 16 bases that match TRBD2. Germline assignment: CDR1 SQVTM and CDR2 ANQGSEA. V lost 6 bases, J lost 6 bases, and 5 bases stayed unmatched. The CDR3 is 15 amino acids. The DNA of the CDR3 is TGCAGCGTGGGACTAGCGGGAGGGCCCAGCAATGAGCAGTTCTTC. Protein sequence: CSVGLAGGPSNEQFF.

Many counts were recorded for this clonotype. V gene TRBV7-9 combines with J gene TRBJ1-2; the D gene is possibly TRBD1 (6 bases). The CDR3 consists of 12 residues. Per germline, CDR1 SEHNR and CDR2 FQNEAQ (reference sequence). Trimming took off 5 bases at V and 8 bases at J, with 12 bases between the two ends. The CDR3 region has the DNA TGTGCCAGCAGCCTCCGGACAGACGGCTACACCTTC. Protein sequence: CASSLRTDGYTF.

The V call is TRBV6-5, the J call TRBJ1-4; D unresolved. The CDR3 runs 14 residues. Germline lookup yields CDR1 MNHEY and CDR2 SVGAGI. The V and J ends lost 2 bases and 6 bases respectively, with 10 bases between them. This chain's CDR3 is CASSYGNSYEKLFF. In DNA form, the CDR3 reads TGTGCCAGCAGTTACGGGAACAGCTATGAAAAACTGTTTTTT.

Comment on this clonotype: An end of the junction differs from the germline gene, which may be a read error. This chain links TRBV7-7 with TRBJ2-7; 13 positions match TRBD2. CDR3 length equals 15 residues. CDR1 and CDR2 from the germline V gene are SSHAT and FNYEAQ (reference sequence). CDR3 coding DNA: TGTGCCGGCAGCCCCGGGACTAGCGGGACCTACGAGCAGTACTTC. Its translation is CAGSPGTSGTYEQYF.

This clonotype occurred many times. The V call is TRBV28, the J call TRBJ1-6, with TRBD1 identical over 7 bases. V was pared by 6 bases and J by 8 bases, with 13 bases of the junction left unmatched. The V gene's germline CDR1 is MDHEN and CDR2 SYDVKM. The CDR3 contains 16 residues. For the CDR3, the DNA is TGTGCCAGCAGCCGAACAATGGGACAGCCGGATTCACCCCTCCACTTT. Its translation is CASSRTMGQPDSPLHF.

This sequence joins TRBV4-2 and TRBJ1-5, with no clear D. Germline V CDR1 and CDR2: LGHNA, YNFKEQ. The CDR3 has 14 residues. Trimming shortened V by 0 bases and J by 5 bases, and 8 bases separated the two germline ends. CDR3 nucleotides: TGTGCCAGCAGCCAAGATAGTCCGGATCAGCCCCAGCATTTT. Translated, it gives CASSQDSPDQPQHF.

This chain connects TRBV5-1 to TRBJ2-1, with 7 bases aligning to TRBD1. V was clipped by 4 bases and J by 2 bases; unmatched bases: 6. The CDR3 runs 15 residues. Germline assignment: CDR1 SGHRS and CDR2 YFSETQ. Here the CDR3 reads CASSRTGDAYNEQFF. The CDR3, as DNA: TGCGCCAGCAGCAGAACAGGGGATGCCTACAATGAGCAGTTCTTC. The variable domain in full, completed from reference TRBV5-1 and TRBJ2-1, reads KAGVTQTPRYLIKTRGQQVTLSCSPISGHRSVSWYQQTPGQGLQFLFEYFSETQRNKGNFPGRFSGRQFSNSRSEMNVSTLELGDSALYLCASSRTGDAYNEQFFGPGTRLTVL.

The gene calls are TRBV10-3 and TRBJ1-5; TRBD1 is a possible D gene (5 bases). The ends were cut back, 10 bases at V and 4 bases at J, with 11 bases in the middle. The length of the CDR3 is 12 residues. The V gene's germline CDR1 is ENHRY and CDR2 SYGVKD. In nucleotides, the CDR3 is TGTGCCACCCGGGACGATAATCAGCCCCAGCATTTT. This codes for CATRDDNQPQHF.

This clonotype has only a few counts. This chain joins TRBV4-3 and TRBJ2-7, with TRBD1 identical over 11 bases. This CDR3 comprises 15 residues. Trimming at V came to 0 bases and at J to 8 bases, leaving 6 bases not matched to a gene. Germline lookup yields CDR1 LGHNA and CDR2 YSLEER. CDR3 loop: CASSQDPGQGVQQYF. The CDR3 DNA is TGCGCCAGCAGCCAAGACCCGGGACAGGGGGTTCAGCAGTACTTC.

For this clonotype: One base away lies a much larger clone, so this may be a sequencing read error. The chain has TRBV25-1 and TRBJ2-7, with 9 bases matching TRBD1. Trimming removed 3 bases from V and 0 bases from J; junction bases left unmatched: 3. The CDR3 contains 15 residues. In germline, CDR1 is MGHDK, CDR2 SYGVNS. The DNA of the CDR3 is TGTGCCAGCAGTGACCGGGACAGGGACTCCTACGAGCAGTACTTC. Amino acids: CASSDRDRDSYEQYF.

This clonotype was observed a handful of times. CDR3 in DNA: TGTGCCAGCAGCTTAGGAGGCAGCGGGAGTTCCTACAATGAGCAGTTCTTC. This gives the protein CASSLGGSGSSYNEQFF. The V and J genes are TRBV11-2 and TRBJ2-1; TRBD2 agrees at 8 bases. The germline V gene has CDR1 SGHAT and CDR2 FQNNGV. The CDR3 loop spans 17 amino acids. J was trimmed by 1 base and V by 1 base; bases with no gene match: 6.

This chain uses TRBV7-9 with TRBJ1-4; maybe TRBD1 (5 bases). CDR1 is SEHNR and CDR2 is FQNEAQ in the germline V gene (reference sequence). The CDR3 totals 14 residues. Trimming cost V 5 bases and J 6 bases, with 13 bases left between them. For the CDR3, the DNA is TGTGCCAGCAGCCCGGGGGGACGGCATGAAAAACTGTTTTTT. It specifies CASSPGGRHEKLFF.

This chain uses TRBV11-2 with TRBJ2-7; D is uncertain. CDR1 and CDR2 (germline): SGHAT, FQNNGV. The V end lost 5 bases, the J end lost 4 bases, and 15 bases lay between the germline ends. The CDR3 is 14 amino acids. The CDR3, as DNA: TGTGCCAGCAGCATTGACGGCGGTCTTTACGAGCAGTACTTC. Translating gives CASSIDGGLYEQYF.

This clonotype appeared a few times. This CDR3 is CASLTGREAFF. The CDR3 DNA reads as TGTGCCAGCCTAACAGGGAGGGAAGCTTTCTTT. The rearrangement uses TRBV19 and TRBJ1-1, with TRBD1 as a possible D gene (6 bases). The CDR3 is 11 amino acids. Germline-derived CDR1 and CDR2 are LNHDA and SQIVND (reference sequence). The V end lost 9 bases, the J end lost 8 bases, and 13 bases lay between the germline ends. The full variable domain, in which reference TRBV19 and TRBJ1-1 provide the parts outside the CDR3, is DGGITQSPKYLFRKEGQNVTLSCEQNLNHDAMYWYRQDPGQGLRLIYYSQIVNDFQKGDIAEGYSVSREKKESFPLTVTSAQKNPTAFYLCASLTGREAFFGQGTRLTVV.

The DNA for the CDR3 is TGCAGCGTTGCAGCGGGGCAGAAGTTATCCTACAATGAGCAGTTCTTC. The encoded protein is CSVAAGQKLSYNEQFF. V usage is TRBV29-1 and J usage is TRBJ2-1; 7 bases map to TRBD2. This CDR3 is built from 16 residues. CDR1 is SQVTM and CDR2 is ANQGSEA in the germline V gene. Trimming took 4 bases from V and 1 from J; bases not matched to a gene: 10.

This clonotype was found a few times. This sequence joins TRBV4-3 and TRBJ2-5; no firm D call. V was shortened by 0 bases and J by 5 bases, with 10 bases between the two germline ends. CDR1 and CDR2 (germline): LGHNA, YSLEER. This CDR3 comprises 14 residues. This chain's CDR3 is CASSQERAEETQYF. CDR3 DNA sequence: TGCGCCAGCAGCCAAGAAAGGGCCGAGGAGACCCAGTACTTC.

This chain joins TRBV7-2 and TRBJ1-3; possible D gene TRBD1, 5 bases. CDR1 is SGHTA and CDR2 is FQGNSA in the germline V gene. This CDR3 is built from 15 residues. Trimming removed 1 base at V and 6 bases at J, with 13 bases between. In DNA, the CDR3 is TGTGCCAGCAGCTTAGAGGCAGGGTACGCAAACACCATATATTTT. Translation: CASSLEAGYANTIYF.

This clonotype appeared once. The J gene is TRBJ1-2, the V gene TRBV27; 8 bases fit TRBD1. Germline V gene lookup returns CDR1 MNHEY and CDR2 SMNVEV (reference sequence). The length of the CDR3 is 16 residues. With V trimmed by 5 bases and J by 7 bases, 15 bases remained unmatched. The CDR3 DNA follows: TGTGCCAGCAGTCCCAGGACAGGGAACATAATGGGTGGCTACACCTTC. Its protein is CASSPRTGNIMGGYTF.

V is TRBV20-1 and J is TRBJ2-2; D possibly corresponds to TRBD1 (5 bases). The germline CDR1 and CDR2 sequences are DFQATT and SNEGSKA (reference sequence). Trimming took off 0 bases at V and 7 bases at J, with 15 bases between the two ends. This CDR3 contains 15 residues. Here the CDR3 DNA reads TGCAGTGCTAGAGATCACGCTAGGGGTTACGGGGAGCTGTTTTTT. This sequence encodes CSARDHARGYGELFF.

In its sample, this clonotype was seen once. The V and J genes are TRBV28 and TRBJ2-3, with TRBD2 identical over 9 bases. This CDR3 region has 15 residues. The germline V gene has CDR1 MDHEN and CDR2 SYDVKM. V trimming: 7 bases; J trimming: 1 base; junction bases outside the gene matches: 6. CDR3 sequence (DNA): TGTGCCAGCACTGCGTGGACTAGCGGCACAGATACGCAGTATTTT. It yields the protein CASTAWTSGTDTQYF.

This clonotype has only a few counts. This rearrangement joins TRBV12-3 or TRBV12-4 to TRBJ1-2, with unresolved D. CDR3 length: 14 residues. The ends were cut back, 1 base at V and 4 bases at J, with 10 bases in the middle. The CDR3 nucleotides read TGTGCCAGCAGTTTAGGGCAGTCCTCCTATGGCTACACCTTC. Its protein is CASSLGQSSYGYTF.

The J gene is TRBJ2-5, the V gene TRBV9; the D gene is possibly TRBD1 (6 bases). Per the germline V gene, CDR1 is SGDLS and CDR2 is YYNGEE. The CDR3 loop spans 14 amino acids. V was clipped by 0 bases and J by 5 bases, with 11 bases between them. This CDR3 reads CASSVDPRGETQYF. The CDR3 DNA reads as TGTGCCAGCAGCGTAGACCCAAGGGGGGAGACCCAGTACTTC.

This clonotype was recorded a few times. This chain joins TRBV12-3 or TRBV12-4 and TRBJ1-4; 10 bases are shared with TRBD1. Trimming took 6 bases from V and 8 from J; bases not matched to a gene: 6. The CDR3 extends over 14 amino acids. Here the CDR3 DNA reads TGTGCCAGCAGACGACAGGGGGCCGGGGAAAAACTGTTTTTT. Translating it yields CASRRQGAGEKLFF.

This clonotype was seen a few times. The chain links TRBV7-2 to TRBJ2-1; TRBD2 matches at 12 bases. The junction had 7 bases not matched to a gene; V was cut back by 5 bases and J by 8 bases. The germline V gene has CDR1 SGHTA and CDR2 FQGNSA. This CDR3 is 15 amino acids long. The CDR3 is CASSTTSGRFDEQFF. The CDR3 region has the DNA TGTGCCAGCAGCACGACTAGCGGGAGATTCGATGAGCAGTTCTTC.

The V call is TRBV11-2, the J call TRBJ2-1; 7 bases are a match to TRBD2. The CDR3 totals 15 residues. Germline values: CDR1 SGHAT, CDR2 FQNNGV. V lost 2 bases, J lost 7 bases, and 8 bases stayed unmatched. This CDR3 reads CASSLTGLPQNEQFF. The CDR3 coding sequence is TGTGCCAGCAGCTTAACGGGACTACCTCAGAATGAGCAGTTCTTC.